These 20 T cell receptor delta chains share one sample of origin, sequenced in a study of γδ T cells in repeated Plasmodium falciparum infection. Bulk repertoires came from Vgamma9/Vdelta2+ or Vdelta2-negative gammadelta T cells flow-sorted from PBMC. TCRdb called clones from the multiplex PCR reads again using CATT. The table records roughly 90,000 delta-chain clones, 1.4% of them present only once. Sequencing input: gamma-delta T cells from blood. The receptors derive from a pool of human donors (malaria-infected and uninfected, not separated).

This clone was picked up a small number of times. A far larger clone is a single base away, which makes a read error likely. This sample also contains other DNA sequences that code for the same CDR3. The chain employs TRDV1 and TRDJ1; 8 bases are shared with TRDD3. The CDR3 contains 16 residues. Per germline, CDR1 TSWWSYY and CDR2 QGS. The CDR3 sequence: CALDSYWGSYTDKLIF. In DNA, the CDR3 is TGTGCCCTGGACAGTTACTGGGGGTCCTACACTGATAAACTCATCTTT.

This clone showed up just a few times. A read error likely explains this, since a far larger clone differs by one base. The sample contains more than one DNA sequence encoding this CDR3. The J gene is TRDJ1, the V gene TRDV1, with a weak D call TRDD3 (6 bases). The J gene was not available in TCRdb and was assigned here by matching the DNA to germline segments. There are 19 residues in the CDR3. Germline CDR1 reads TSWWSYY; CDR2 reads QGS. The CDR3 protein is CALGELPRLGNTDPVELIF. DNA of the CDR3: TGTGCTCTTGGAGAACTACCCCGTCTGGGGAATACGGACCCTGTGGAACTCATCTTT.

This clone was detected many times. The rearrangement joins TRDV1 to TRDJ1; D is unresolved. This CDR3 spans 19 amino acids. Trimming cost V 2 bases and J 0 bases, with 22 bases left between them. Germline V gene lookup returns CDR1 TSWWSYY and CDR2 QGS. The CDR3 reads CALGEKFPLSGVYTDKLIF. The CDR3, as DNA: TGTGCTCTTGGGGAAAAATTTCCCTTAAGCGGGGTGTACACCGATAAACTCATCTTT.

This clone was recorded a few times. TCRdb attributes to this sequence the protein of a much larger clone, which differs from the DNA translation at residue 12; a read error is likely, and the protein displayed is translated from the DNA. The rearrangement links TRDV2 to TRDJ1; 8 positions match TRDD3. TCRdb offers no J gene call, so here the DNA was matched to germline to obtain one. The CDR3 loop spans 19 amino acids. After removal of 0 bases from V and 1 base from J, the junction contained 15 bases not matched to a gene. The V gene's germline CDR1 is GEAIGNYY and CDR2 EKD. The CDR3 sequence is CACDTVLLAGDMGTDKLIF. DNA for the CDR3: TGTGCCTGTGACACCGTACTCCTAGCGGGGGATATGGGCACCGATAAACTCATCTTT.

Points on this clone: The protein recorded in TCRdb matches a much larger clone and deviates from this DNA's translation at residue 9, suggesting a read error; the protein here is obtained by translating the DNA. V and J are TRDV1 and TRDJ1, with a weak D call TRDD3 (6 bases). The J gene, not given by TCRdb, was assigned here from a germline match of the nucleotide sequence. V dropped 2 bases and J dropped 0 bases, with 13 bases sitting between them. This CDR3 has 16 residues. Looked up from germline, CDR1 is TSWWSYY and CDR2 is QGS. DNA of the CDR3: TGTGCTCTTGGGGAAGTCGGATACACATACACCGATAAACTCATCTTT. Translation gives CALGEVGYTYTDKLIF.

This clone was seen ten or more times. The CDR3 coding sequence is TGTGCTCTTGGGGAACCGCGGCCTTCCTATCGTACTGGGCCCACCGATAAACTCATCTTT. Encoded protein: CALGEPRPSYRTGPTDKLIF. The chain combines TRDV1 with TRDJ1; 8 nucleotides match TRDD2. Germline-derived CDR1 and CDR2 are TSWWSYY and QGS. The junction had 17 bases not matched to a gene; V was cut back by 1 base and J by 1 base. The CDR3 length is 20 residues.

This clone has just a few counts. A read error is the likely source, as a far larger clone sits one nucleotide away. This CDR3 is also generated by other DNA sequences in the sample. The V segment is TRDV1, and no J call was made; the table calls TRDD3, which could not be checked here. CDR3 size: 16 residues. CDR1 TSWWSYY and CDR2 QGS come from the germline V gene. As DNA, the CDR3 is TGTGCTCTTGGGGAATTGGCCTTGCTGGGGGATACAGGACTCATCTTC. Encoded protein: CALGELALLGDTGLIF.

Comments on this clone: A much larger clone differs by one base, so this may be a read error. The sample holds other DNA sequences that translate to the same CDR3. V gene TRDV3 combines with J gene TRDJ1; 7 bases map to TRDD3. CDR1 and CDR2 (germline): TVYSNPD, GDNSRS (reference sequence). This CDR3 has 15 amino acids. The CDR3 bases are TGTGCCTTTTCCCGGGCCTGGGGGTACACCGATAAACTCATCTTC. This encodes CAFSRAWGYTDKLIF.

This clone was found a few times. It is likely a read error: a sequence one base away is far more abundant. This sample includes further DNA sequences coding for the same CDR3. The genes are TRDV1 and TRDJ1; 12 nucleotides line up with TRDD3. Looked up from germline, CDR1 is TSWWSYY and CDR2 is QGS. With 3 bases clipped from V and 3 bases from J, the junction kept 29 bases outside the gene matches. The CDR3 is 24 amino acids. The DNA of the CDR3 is TGTGCTCTTGGGGATCGGGCGCCTCCCTTGTACTGGGGGATACAAAATTTAGCAGCCGATAAACTCATCTTT. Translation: CALGDRAPPLYWGIQNLAADKLIF.

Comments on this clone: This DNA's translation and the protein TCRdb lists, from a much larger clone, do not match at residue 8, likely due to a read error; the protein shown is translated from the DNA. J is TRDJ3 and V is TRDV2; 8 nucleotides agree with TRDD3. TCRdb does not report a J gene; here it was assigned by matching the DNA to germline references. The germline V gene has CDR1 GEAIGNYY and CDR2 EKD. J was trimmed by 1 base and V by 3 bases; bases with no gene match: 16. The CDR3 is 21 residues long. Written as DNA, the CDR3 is TGTGCCTGTGACGAGGTACTGAGGGATACGCCCCGTTCCTGGGACACCCGACAGATGTTTTTC. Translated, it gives CACDEVLRDTPRSWDTRQMFF.

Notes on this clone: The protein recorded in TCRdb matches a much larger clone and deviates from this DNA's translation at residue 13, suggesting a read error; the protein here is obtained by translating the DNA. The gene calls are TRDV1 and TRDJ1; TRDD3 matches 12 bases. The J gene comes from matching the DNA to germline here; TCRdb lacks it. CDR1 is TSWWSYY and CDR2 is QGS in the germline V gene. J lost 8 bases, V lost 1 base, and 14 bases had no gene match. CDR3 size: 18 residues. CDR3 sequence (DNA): TGTGCTCTTGGGGAACCTCATTACTGGGGGATACAATGGGAGAAACTCATCTTT. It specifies CALGEPHYWGIQWEKLIF.

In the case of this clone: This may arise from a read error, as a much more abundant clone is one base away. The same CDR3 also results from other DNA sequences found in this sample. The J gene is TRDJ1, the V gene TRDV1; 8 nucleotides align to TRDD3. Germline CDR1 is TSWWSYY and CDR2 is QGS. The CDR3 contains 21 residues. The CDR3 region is CALGDLPPSRGTGGDTDKLIF. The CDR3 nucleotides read TGCGCTCTTGGGGACCTCCCGCCTTCTCGCGGTACTGGGGGCGACACCGATAAACTCATCTTT.

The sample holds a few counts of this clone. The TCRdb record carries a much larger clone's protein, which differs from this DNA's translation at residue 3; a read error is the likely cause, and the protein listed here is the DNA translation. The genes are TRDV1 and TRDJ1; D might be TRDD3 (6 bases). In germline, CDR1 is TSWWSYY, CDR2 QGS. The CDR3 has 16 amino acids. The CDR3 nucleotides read TGTGCTCCTGGGGAAGGGGCCCATAGGATCACCGATAAACTCATCTTT. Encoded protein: CAPGEGAHRITDKLIF.

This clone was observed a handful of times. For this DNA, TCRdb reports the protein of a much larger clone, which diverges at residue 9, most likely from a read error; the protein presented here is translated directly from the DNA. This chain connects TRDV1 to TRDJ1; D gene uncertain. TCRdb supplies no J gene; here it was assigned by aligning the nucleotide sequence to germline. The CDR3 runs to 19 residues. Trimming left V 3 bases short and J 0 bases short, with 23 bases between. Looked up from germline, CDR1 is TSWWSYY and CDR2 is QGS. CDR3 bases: TGTGCTCTTGGGGAGCATGAAACTGCCACAACACCTTACACCGATAAACTCATCTTT. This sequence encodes CALGEHETATTPYTDKLIF.

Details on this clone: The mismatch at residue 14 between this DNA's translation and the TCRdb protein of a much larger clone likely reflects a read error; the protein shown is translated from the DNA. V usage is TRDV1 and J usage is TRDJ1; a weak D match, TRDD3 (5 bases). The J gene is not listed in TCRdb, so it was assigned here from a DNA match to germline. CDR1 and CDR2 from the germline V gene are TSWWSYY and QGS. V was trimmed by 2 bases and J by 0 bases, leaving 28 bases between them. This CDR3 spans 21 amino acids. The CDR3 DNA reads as TGTGCTCTTGGGGAAGGGATGACCCGACGGACCTCCAGACAGTACACCGATAAACTCATCTTT. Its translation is CALGEGMTRRTSRQYTDKLIF.

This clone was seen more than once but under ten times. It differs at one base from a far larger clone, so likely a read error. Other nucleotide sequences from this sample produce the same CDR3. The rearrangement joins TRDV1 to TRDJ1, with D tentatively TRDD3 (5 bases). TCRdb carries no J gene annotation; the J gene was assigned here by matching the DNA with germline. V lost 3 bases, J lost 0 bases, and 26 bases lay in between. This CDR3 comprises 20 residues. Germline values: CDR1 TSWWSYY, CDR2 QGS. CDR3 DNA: TGTGCTCTTGGGGAGGCTAGGAGGCTGGGTGATCCTTGGTACACCGATAAACTCATCTTT. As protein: CALGEARRLGDPWYTDKLIF.

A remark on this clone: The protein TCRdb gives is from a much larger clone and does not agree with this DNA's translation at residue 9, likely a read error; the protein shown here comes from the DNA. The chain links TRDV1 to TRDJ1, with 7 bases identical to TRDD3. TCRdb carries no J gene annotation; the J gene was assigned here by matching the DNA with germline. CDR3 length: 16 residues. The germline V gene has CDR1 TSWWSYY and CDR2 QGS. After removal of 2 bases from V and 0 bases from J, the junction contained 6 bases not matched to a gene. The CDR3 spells CALGEFGGPYTDKLIF. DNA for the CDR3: TGTGCTCTTGGGGAATTTGGGGGACCCTACACCGATAAACTCATCTTT.

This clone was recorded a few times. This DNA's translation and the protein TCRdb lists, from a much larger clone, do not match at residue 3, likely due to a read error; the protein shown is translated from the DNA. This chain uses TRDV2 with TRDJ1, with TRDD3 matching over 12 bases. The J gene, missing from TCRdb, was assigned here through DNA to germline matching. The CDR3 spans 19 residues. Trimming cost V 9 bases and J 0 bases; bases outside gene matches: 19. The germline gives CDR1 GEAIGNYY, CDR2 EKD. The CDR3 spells CARPSSTGGYTPYTDKLIF. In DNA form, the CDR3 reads TGTGCCCGTCCCTCTTCCACTGGGGGATACACGCCTTACACCGATAAACTCATCTTT.

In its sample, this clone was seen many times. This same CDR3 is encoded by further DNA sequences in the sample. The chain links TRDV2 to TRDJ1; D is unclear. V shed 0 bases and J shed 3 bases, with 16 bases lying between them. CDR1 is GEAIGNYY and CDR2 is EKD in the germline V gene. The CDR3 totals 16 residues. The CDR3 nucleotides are TGTGCCTGTGACACCGGGGCGAACGAAGGAGCCGATAAACTCATCTTT. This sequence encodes CACDTGANEGADKLIF.

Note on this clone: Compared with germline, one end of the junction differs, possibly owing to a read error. CDR3 sequence: CSGEDPSPLYKSFSPYTDKLIF. In DNA form, the CDR3 reads TGCTCTGGGGAAGACCCGTCCCCTCTCTATAAGTCATTCTCCCCGTACACCGATAAACTCATCTTT. The chain recombines TRDV1 with TRDJ1; D possibly corresponds to TRDD3 (6 bases). Here the J gene was assigned by germline matching of the DNA, as TCRdb has none. Germline values: CDR1 TSWWSYY, CDR2 QGS. This CDR3 has 22 residues.